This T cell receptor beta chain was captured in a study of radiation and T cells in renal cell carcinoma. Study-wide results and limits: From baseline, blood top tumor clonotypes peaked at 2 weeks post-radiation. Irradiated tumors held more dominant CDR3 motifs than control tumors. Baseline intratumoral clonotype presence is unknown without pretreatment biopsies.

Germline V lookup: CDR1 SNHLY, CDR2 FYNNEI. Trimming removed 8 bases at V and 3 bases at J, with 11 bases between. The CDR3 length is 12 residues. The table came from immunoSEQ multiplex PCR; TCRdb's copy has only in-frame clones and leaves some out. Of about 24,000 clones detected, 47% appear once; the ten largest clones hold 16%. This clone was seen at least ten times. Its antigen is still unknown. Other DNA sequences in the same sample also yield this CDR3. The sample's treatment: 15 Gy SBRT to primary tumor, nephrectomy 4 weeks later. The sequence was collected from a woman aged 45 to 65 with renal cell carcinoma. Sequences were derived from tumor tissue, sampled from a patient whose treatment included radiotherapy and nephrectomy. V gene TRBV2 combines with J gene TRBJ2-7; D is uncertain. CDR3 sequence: CASVERGYEQYF. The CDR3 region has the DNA TGTGCCAGCGTTGAGAGAGGCTACGAGCAGTACTTC.